The rows below give T cell receptor beta chains drawn from one sample of a study of Siglec-9 on CD8 T cells in melanoma. Using immunoSEQ multiplex PCR, the repertoire was profiled, and TCRdb retains in-frame clones only, with some absent. The sample lists about 36,000 clones; roughly 84% were seen once. The sequenced sample was Siglec-9- CD8+ T cells sorted from blood. Source of these receptors: a human donor in good health. Both conserved end residues are part of each CDR3. Part of the rows lack a size; the others show once, few, many or a class for expanded clones.

v_gene,j_gene,abundance,CDR3aa
TRBV18,TRBJ1-1,-,CASSPDRAPGTEAFF
TRBV25-1,TRBJ2-1,once,CASSELVLAAYNEQFF
TRBV6-5,TRBJ1-1,few,CASSSLRTGSVTEAFF
TRBV7-8,TRBJ1-1,-,CASSVETGGNTEAFF
TRBV4-1,TRBJ1-1,few,CASSQEGPGQGLNTEAFF
TRBV10-3,TRBJ2-7,-,CAISSPQNYEQYF
TRBV13,TRBJ1-1,-,CASSLYGTGGTEAFF
TRBV11-3,TRBJ1-2,few,CASSLPGAGPYGYTF
TRBV14,TRBJ1-3,-,CASSQWQGASGNTIYF
TRBV7-8,TRBJ2-1,-,CAYSSGTGLNEQFF
TRBV19,TRBJ2-7,-,CASTFGTGGSYEQYF
TRBV6-1,TRBJ2-1,-,CASSEALGLLRNEQFF
TRBV5-1,TRBJ2-1,-,CASSLVGNSYNEQFF
TRBV29-1,TRBJ2-1,-,CSVAGRNSYNEQFF
TRBV5-6,TRBJ1-2,once,CASSPGAIGYTF
TRBV7-9,TRBJ2-1,-,CASSSQRPGGYNEQFF
TRBV2,TRBJ1-2,-,CASSGSPVNYGYTF
TRBV6-5,TRBJ2-1,-,CASSYSADSYNEQFF
TRBV10-2,TRBJ1-1,few,CASSEAGPLNTEAFF
TRBV7-7,TRBJ2-7,-,CASSSGLAGAEQYF